This TCR beta chain derives from a study of T cells in tuberculosis. Looking at the study overall: IGRA-negative adolescents, IGRA-positive adolescents with latent tuberculosis and adults with active tuberculosis formed this South African cohort. Study outcomes and limitations: Classification accuracy was 85% to 90% (AUROC 0.90) with the GMM-specific repertoire. Active tuberculosis TCR-alpha repertoires lay closer to GMM-specific TCRs than IGRA-negative controls, suggesting clonal expansion. Smaller alpha distances in active tuberculosis partly reflected shorter CDR3-alpha lengths.

Sequencing was performed with immunoSEQ multiplex PCR; in TCRdb, only in-frame clones are kept and a portion is missing. Here the sample spans tens of thousands of clones, about 92% being singletons. As to this clone: Its antigen remains unidentified.

The time point denotes: new active TB diagnosis, blood taken before or within 7 days of starting treatment. The sample here was PBMCs, taken at tuberculosis diagnosis. This TCR was sampled from an adult with tuberculosis. Some clones in this sample may be carry-over from other donors' samples.

The CDR3 here is CAWPLHPGQGSSYEQYF. In DNA form, the CDR3 reads TGTGCCTGGCCCCTCCATCCGGGACAGGGGAGCTCCTACGAGCAGTACTTC. This chain links TRBV30 with TRBJ2-7, with 10 bases fitting TRBD1. Germline CDR1 and CDR2: GTSNPN and SVGIG (reference sequence). Losses at the gene ends were 5 bases for V and 0 bases for J; bases not matched to a gene: 13. CDR3 length equals 17 residues.